This T cell receptor beta chain was observed in a study of T cells in localized non-small cell lung cancer. Regarding the study as a whole: Highest T cell clonality was seen in uninvolved adjacent lung, surpassing that measured in tumor. Because only a single region of the tumor was sequenced, heterogeneity remains possible.

This table comes from immunoSEQ multiplex PCR, and its TCRdb copy is limited to in-frame clones, with some not included. The sample has 1,500 to 2,000 clones; under 40% are singletons. Free of atypia, the adjacent lung was collected at least 2 cm away from the tumor margin. Note on this clone: Its antigen is undetermined.

This receptor was obtained from a female donor at least 60 years old with stage II squamous cell lung carcinoma. Sequenced material: normal lung tissue next to the tumor, taken before any cancer treatment.

CDR3 bases: TGTGCCAGCAGTTACGATGCAGGGGGTTTGCCCGGGGAGCTGTTTTTT. Its translation: CASSYDAGGLPGELFF. The gene calls are TRBV6-8 and TRBJ2-2, with 7 bases identical to TRBD1. The CDR3 loop spans 16 amino acids. The germline gives CDR1 MNHGY, CDR2 SAAAGT. V was pared by 2 bases and J by 6 bases, with 9 bases of the junction left unmatched.